The clone carrying this T cell receptor beta chain appeared a few times. Its antigen is still unknown. This entry comes from a study of regulatory T cells in long-lasting Graves disease. Study at large: Graves' patients who were just diagnosed had used antithyroid drugs for under 3 months.

The CDR3 is made up of 21 amino acids. Trimming left V 2 bases short and J 3 bases short, with 32 bases between. Germline CDR1 is DFQATT and CDR2 is SNEGSKA (reference sequence). According to the study, TCR beta libraries were built with iRepertoire HTBI primers and CDR3-region Arm-PCR. TCRdb ran MiXCR on the multiplex PCR reads and lists one entry per CDR3 protein. Of 400,000 to 500,000 distinct CDR3 sequences listed, 12% to 15% are singletons. General study findings and limits: Persistent patients had more shared public clonotypes (about 2,700) than new patients (about 970).

Stated time point: newly diagnosed GD, antithyroid drugs for less than 3 months. The TCR library was made from RNA that had been extracted from PBMCs in TRIzol. The data were also submitted as part of a second study, on T cells in Graves' hyperthyroidism and ophthalmopathy. That source reports: Hyperthyroidism in the patients, aged 18 to 65, was newly diagnosed and under 2 months in duration. Initially, a first-round RT-PCR of the TCR CDR3 employed the HTBI primer set.

The source is a woman between 50 and 59 years old with Graves disease. The source was peripheral blood mononuclear cells (PBMCs), collected at new diagnosis, from a patient treated with antithyroid drugs. The chain employs TRBV20-1 and TRBJ2-1; D may correspond to TRBD1 or TRBD2 (5 bases each). The CDR3 nucleotides read TGCAGTGCTAGAAGTAATGGGGACCCGGGACCGAGCGATTTCCACTACAATGAGCAGTTCTTC. Its translation: CSARSNGDPGPSDFHYNEQFF.